This T cell receptor (beta chain) derives from a study of patients and donors after allogeneic stem cell transplantation. V gave up 0 bases and J gave up 2 bases; unmatched junction bases: 10. The CDR3 loop spans 20 amino acids. Germline values: CDR1 LGHDT, CDR2 YNNKEL (reference sequence). TCRdb recomputed calls from the RT-PCR reads with MiXCR, one row per CDR3 protein. Here the sample spans 900,000 to 1,000,000 distinct CDR3 sequences, about a sixth being singletons. The chain is built from TRBV3-1 and TRBJ2-3, with 14 bases aligning to TRBD2. This TCR came from a human donor who was either an allogeneic HSCT recipient or a stem cell or donor lymphocyte infusion donor (not recorded which). It is not recorded whose cells these are; they may come from a transplant donor. Source material: blood, either unsorted or a sorted T cell fraction (not recorded which). The CDR3 DNA reads as TGTGCCAGCAGCCAAGATCGCGGACTAGCGGGAGGAACGAACACAGATACGCAGTATTTT. It translates to CASSQDRGLAGGTNTDTQYF.